Described below is a single T cell receptor (beta chain) sequence and its context. Antigen: not known. The protocol was immunoSEQ multiplex PCR, while the TCRdb copy is restricted to in-frame clones and leaves out a portion. The sample includes approximately 70,000 clones, roughly nine tenths of them seen just once. This sample is drawn from a study of lymphopenia after photon versus proton radiotherapy. Study-level results: Relative stability marked proton patients; photon patients lost diversity and naive cells. After the lymphocyte nadir, photon-treated repertoires showed oligoclonal expansion, especially of CD8+ Temra cells.

CDR1 is MNHNY and CDR2 is SVGAGI in the germline V gene (reference sequence). CDR3 length equals 13 residues. Between the trimmed V and J ends, which lost 6 bases and 5 bases, there was a span of 10 bases. The sample in question was peripheral blood, obtained from a patient treated with proton-based radiotherapy. The rearrangement links TRBV6-6 to TRBJ2-2; the D gene is possibly TRBD1 (6 bases). The origin of this receptor is a man aged 80 or over with esophageal cancer. CDR3 amino acids: CASSYRVTGELFF. The DNA of the CDR3 is TGTGCCAGCAGCTACAGGGTTACCGGGGAGCTGTTTTTT.